The rows below give T cell receptor beta chains drawn from one sample of a study of blood T cell repertoires in COVID-19. Libraries were prepared by immunoSEQ multiplex PCR; TCRdb keeps only in-frame clonotypes and omits some of them. The sample contains fewer than 200,000 clones, about four fifths of which appear only once. Sequencing input: peripheral blood. These receptors were collected from a man aged 65-85 years with active or convalescent COVID-19. The CDR3 runs from the conserved cysteine through the conserved F or W. A D gene is named only where the DNA matches it firmly. Where a row states a size, it is once, few, many or the class of an expanded clone; other rows omit it.

D gene	J gene	V gene	clone size	CDR3 DNA	CDR3 protein
NA	TRBJ2-3	TRBV9	NA	TGTGCCAGCAGCGACCCTGGAGGGTCCCGGGGTGGAGATACGCAGTATTTT	CASSDPGGSRGGDTQYF
TRBD2	TRBJ2-3	TRBV6-5	NA	TGTGCCAGCCTCACAGCGGGAGGCACAGATACGCAGTATTTT	CASLTAGGTDTQYF
TRBD1	TRBJ1-2	TRBV2	once	TGTGCCAGCAGTGAAGGGGTGACAGGGAGTTATGGCTACACCTTC	CASSEGVTGSYGYTF
TRBD1	TRBJ2-1	TRBV6-5	NA	TGTGCCAGCAGTTACGCGGGACAGGGACCATACAATGAGCAGTTCTTC	CASSYAGQGPYNEQFF
TRBD1	TRBJ2-7	TRBV2	NA	TGTGCCAGCAGCCTCGGACAGGGGGTCTCCTACGAGCAGTACTTC	CASSLGQGVSYEQYF
TRBD1	TRBJ2-3	TRBV12-3/TRBV12-4	NA	TGTGCCAGCGAGGGGGCAGGAGATACGCAGTATTTT	CASEGAGDTQYF
NA	TRBJ1-2	TRBV25-1	NA	TGTGCCAGCAGTGAATATATTCATCAGGGCTTCTATGGCTACACCTTC	CASSEYIHQGFYGYTF
TRBD2	TRBJ2-1	TRBV2	NA	TGTGCCAGCCGACCAAATAGCGGGGGGACCAATGAGCAGTTCTTC	CASRPNSGGTNEQFF
NA	TRBJ2-1	TRBV24-1	NA	TGTGCCACCAGTGACCCGACAGTTAATGAGCAGTTCTTC	CATSDPTVNEQFF
NA	TRBJ1-1	TRBV19	NA	TGTGCCAGTAGTATCAGCGAACCGCCCAGGAGGAAGTACGAGGCTTTCTTT	CASSISEPPRRKYEAFF
TRBD2	TRBJ2-2	TRBV9	NA	TGTGCCAGCAGCGTAGACGGGAGGGCCCCCACCGGGGAGCTGTTTTTT	CASSVDGRAPTGELFF
NA	TRBJ1-4	TRBV12-3/TRBV12-4	NA	TGTGCGACGGGGATATCGACTAATGAAAAACTGTTTTTT	CATGISTNEKLFF
NA	TRBJ1-6	TRBV10-3	NA	TGTGCCACCGGGGAACAGGGACGGAATTCACCCCTCCACTTT	CATGEQGRNSPLHF
TRBD1	TRBJ1-1	TRBV18	NA	TGTGCCAGCTCAGCGGACAGGGTGGGTGCTGAAGCTTTCTTT	CASSADRVGAEAFF
TRBD1	TRBJ1-1	TRBV5-6	NA	TGTGCCAGCAGCTTGCGTCTGGCAGGGGGCACCACTGAAGCTTTCTTT	CASSLRLAGGTTEAFF
NA	TRBJ2-3	TRBV27	NA	TGTGCCAGCGGCCTGTGGGTGGGAGGTGTGATGGATACGCAGTATTTT	CASGLWVGGVMDTQYF
TRBD2	TRBJ2-7	TRBV6-5	NA	TGTGCCAGCAAACTAGCGCGCCCTTACTACGAGCAGTACTTC	CASKLARPYYEQYF
NA	TRBJ1-2	TRBV5-6	NA	TGTGCCAGCAGCTTGTCGGGGGGGCGTAACTATGGCTACACCTTC	CASSLSGGRNYGYTF
NA	TRBJ2-1	TRBV3-1/TRBV3-2	few	TGTGCCAGCAGCCAAGCTTTCTCGTGGGCTCGCCGAAACAATGAGCAGTTCTTC	CASSQAFSWARRNNEQFF
TRBD1	TRBJ1-1	TRBV6-5	once	TGTGCCAGGCACACAAGACAGGGGGCTTTCTTT	CARHTRQGAFF
TRBD1	TRBJ2-5	TRBV5-1	NA	TGCGCCAGCAGCCGTAAAACAGGGGGCGCCGAGACCCAGTACTTC	CASSRKTGGAETQYF
NA	TRBJ1-2	TRBV27	NA	TGTGCCAGCAGTTCGTTAGACAGTAACTATGGCTACACCTTC	CASSSLDSNYGYTF
TRBD1	TRBJ1-5	TRBV19	few	TGTGCCAGTAGGGACAGGGCGACCGATCAGCCCCAGCATTTT	CASRDRATDQPQHF
TRBD1	TRBJ2-4	TRBV14	NA	TGTGCCAGCAGCCAAGCAGTATATCAAGGGGACAGCAAAAACATTCAGTACTTC	CASSQAVYQGDSKNIQYF
NA	TRBJ1-4	TRBV4-1	NA	TGCGCCAGCAGCCAAGGGGCCACTTTCTTAGAAAAACTGTTTTTT	CASSQGATFLEKLFF
TRBD1	TRBJ1-1	TRBV5-4	NA	TGTGCCAGCAGCCCCGGTACGGGGGGACAGGGCGGGACTGAAGCTTTCTTT	CASSPGTGGQGGTEAFF
TRBD2	TRBJ2-3	TRBV5-4	NA	TGTGCCAGCAGCTCGGGACTAGCGGGGGCTTACACAGATACGCAGTATTTT	CASSSGLAGAYTDTQYF
NA	TRBJ2-5	TRBV2	NA	TGTGCCAGCAGTGAATTATCGGGAGTTGAGACCCAGTACTTC	CASSELSGVETQYF
NA	TRBJ2-1	TRBV13	few	TGTGCCAGCAGCTTCGGTTCGAGGGGGGGGCCCCTTCGAGAGCAGTTCTTC	CASSFGSRGGPLREQFF
NA	TRBJ1-5	TRBV30	few	TGTGCCTGGAGAGGTACGGGGTTGGATCAGCCCCAGCATTTT	CAWRGTGLDQPQHF
TRBD2	TRBJ2-3	TRBV10-2	once	TGCGCCAGCAGAGATATAGCGGGGGGGCCGTATGGCACAGATACGCAGTATTTT	CASRDIAGGPYGTDTQYF
TRBD1	TRBJ1-5	TRBV28	NA	TGTGCCAGCAGTTCCGGACAGGGAGGTCAGCCCCAGCATTTT	CASSSGQGGQPQHF
NA	TRBJ1-2	TRBV6-5	few	TGTGCCTGGGGAGCCAGCTATGGCTACACCTTC	CAWGASYGYTF
NA	TRBJ1-5	TRBV12-3/TRBV12-4	NA	TGTGCCAGCAGTTTGAGCAGGGGCCAGCCCCAGCATTTT	CASSLSRGQPQHF
TRBD1	TRBJ1-2	TRBV18	NA	TGTGCCAGCTCCCGTGACAGGGGAACAAGCTATGGCTACACCTTC	CASSRDRGTSYGYTF
TRBD1	TRBJ2-1	TRBV2	NA	TGTGCCAGCGGGACAGGGGGCCATAGCTCCTACAATGAGCAGTTCTTC	CASGTGGHSSYNEQFF
NA	TRBJ1-2	TRBV18	NA	TGTGCCAGCTCACCGACTGCTGTATTAGACCGCTATGGCTACACCTTC	CASSPTAVLDRYGYTF
NA	TRBJ2-2	TRBV24-1	few	TGTGCCACCAGCCCCTCTTGGGCCGTCGGGGAGCTGTTTTTT	CATSPSWAVGELFF
NA	TRBJ2-7	TRBV5-1	few	TGCGCCAGCGGATCAGAGGGCCCCTACGAGCAGTACTTC	CASGSEGPYEQYF
NA	TRBJ2-3	TRBV5-1	NA	TGCGCCAGCAGTAAGGTGGACCCGGCGGGTGGAGATACGCAGTATTTT	CASSKVDPAGGDTQYF
TRBD1	TRBJ2-1	TRBV5-1	NA	TGCGCCAGCAGCTATACACCGGGACAGGCATTCAATGAGCAGTTCTTC	CASSYTPGQAFNEQFF
NA	TRBJ1-6	TRBV11-2	NA	TGTGCCAGCAGCATGGACAGCTATAATTCACCCCTCCACTTT	CASSMDSYNSPLHF
NA	TRBJ1-1	TRBV6-5	NA	TGTGCCAGTTTGAAGGGGGTAGGGAACACTGAAGCTTTCTTT	CASLKGVGNTEAFF
TRBD2	TRBJ2-1	TRBV15	NA	TGTGCCACCAGCAGAGGGAGACTAGCGGGAGAGCTAGACGGTGAGCAGTTCTTC	CATSRGRLAGELDGEQFF
NA	TRBJ2-2	TRBV5-4	NA	TGTGCCAGCAGGAGCCCAGGGGACACCGGGGAGCTGTTTTTT	CASRSPGDTGELFF
TRBD1	TRBJ2-2	TRBV5-1	NA	TGCGCCAGCAGGGGACAGGGAACCGGGGAGCTGTTTTTT	CASRGQGTGELFF
NA	TRBJ1-1	TRBV9	once	TGTGCCAGCAGCAAAGAGGTGGCTTGGACTGAAGCTTTCTTT	CASSKEVAWTEAFF
NA	TRBJ2-3	TRBV29-1	NA	TGCAGCGTCCGGGAGTCTAGCACAGATACGCAGTATTTT	CSVRESSTDTQYF
NA	TRBJ2-3	TRBV15	NA	TGTGCCACCAGCAGAGAGGTCAGCGGGAGCACAGATACGCAGTATTTT	CATSREVSGSTDTQYF
TRBD1	TRBJ2-7	TRBV29-1	NA	TGCAGCGTTGAGTCCCGACAGGGAACCTACGAGCAGTACTTC	CSVESRQGTYEQYF
TRBD1	TRBJ2-5	TRBV9	NA	TGTGCCAGCGCCGCCGGGACAGGCGAATCAGAGACCCAGTACTTC	CASAAGTGESETQYF
TRBD1	TRBJ1-1	TRBV6-5	NA	TGTGCCAGCAGATCCGAGGGGGCTGGGGGCACTGAAGCTTTCTTT	CASRSEGAGGTEAFF